This TCR beta chain was identified in a study of response to subunit inactivated influenza vaccine. TCRdb redid the calling of the RT-PCR reads with MiXCR, one entry per CDR3 protein. The table shows roughly 650,000 distinct CDR3 sequences, with around 16% occurring only once. The study, taken as a whole, reports: Few new T cells, the authors suggested, are recruited by each seasonal influenza vaccination.

Germline CDR1 SGHTA, CDR2 FQGNSA. V was shortened by 2 bases and J by 2 bases, with 17 bases between the two germline ends. This CDR3 is 17 amino acids long. In the case of this clonotype: The target antigen is unknown.

J is TRBJ2-3 and V is TRBV7-2; D not certain. The TCR was taken from a man over 45 who received an inactivated influenza vaccine. The source material was PBMCs from blood, sampled 11 to 12 days after vaccination. For the CDR3, the DNA is TGTGCCAGCAGCTTATTTGGTAGTCTCCCAATCACAGATACGCAGTATTTT. Translating gives CASSLFGSLPITDTQYF.